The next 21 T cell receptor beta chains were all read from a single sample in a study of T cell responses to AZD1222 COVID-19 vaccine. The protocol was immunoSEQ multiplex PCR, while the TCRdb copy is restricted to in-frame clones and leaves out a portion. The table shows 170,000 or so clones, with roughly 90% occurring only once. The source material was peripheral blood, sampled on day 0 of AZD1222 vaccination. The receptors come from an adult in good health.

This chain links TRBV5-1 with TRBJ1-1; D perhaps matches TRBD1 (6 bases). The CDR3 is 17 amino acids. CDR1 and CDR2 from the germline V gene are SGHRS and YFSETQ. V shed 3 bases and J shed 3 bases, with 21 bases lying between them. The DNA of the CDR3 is TGCGCCAGCAGCTACGTCGGGCAGGGGAGAAGGGACACTGAAGCTTTCTTT. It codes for CASSYVGQGRRDTEAFF.

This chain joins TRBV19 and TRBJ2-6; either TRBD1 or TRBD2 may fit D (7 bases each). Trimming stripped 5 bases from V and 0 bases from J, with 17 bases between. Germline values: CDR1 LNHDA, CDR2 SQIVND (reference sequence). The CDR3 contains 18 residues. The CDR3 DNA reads TGTGCCAGTAGTGCAGCGGGACAGCGCTTCTCTGGGGCCAACGTCCTGACTTTC. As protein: CASSAAGQRFSGANVLTF.

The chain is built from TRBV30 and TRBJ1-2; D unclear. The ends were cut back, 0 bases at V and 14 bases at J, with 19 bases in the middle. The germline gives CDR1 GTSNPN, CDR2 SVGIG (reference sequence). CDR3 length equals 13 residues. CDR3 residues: CAWSVYQDQPQTF. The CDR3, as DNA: TGTGCCTGGAGTGTATACCAGGACCAACCTCAAACCTTC.

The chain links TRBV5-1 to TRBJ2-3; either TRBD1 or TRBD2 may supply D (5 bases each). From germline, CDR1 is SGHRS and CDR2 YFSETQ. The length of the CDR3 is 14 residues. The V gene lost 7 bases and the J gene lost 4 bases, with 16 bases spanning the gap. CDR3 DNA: TGCGCCAGCCGGGACCTCATAACCTCAGATACGCAGTATTTT. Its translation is CASRDLITSDTQYF. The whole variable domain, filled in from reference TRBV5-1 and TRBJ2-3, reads KAGVTQTPRYLIKTRGQQVTLSCSPISGHRSVSWYQQTPGQGLQFLFEYFSETQRNKGNFPGRFSGRQFSNSRSEMNVSTLELGDSALYLCASRDLITSDTQYFGPGTRLTVL.

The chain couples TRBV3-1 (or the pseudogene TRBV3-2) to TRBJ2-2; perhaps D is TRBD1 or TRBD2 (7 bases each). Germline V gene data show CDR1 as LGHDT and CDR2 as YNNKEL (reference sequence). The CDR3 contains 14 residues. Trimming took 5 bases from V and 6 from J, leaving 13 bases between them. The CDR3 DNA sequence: TGTGCCAGCAGCGACAGGGAGGGATCCGGGGAGCTGTTTTTT. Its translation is CASSDREGSGELFF.

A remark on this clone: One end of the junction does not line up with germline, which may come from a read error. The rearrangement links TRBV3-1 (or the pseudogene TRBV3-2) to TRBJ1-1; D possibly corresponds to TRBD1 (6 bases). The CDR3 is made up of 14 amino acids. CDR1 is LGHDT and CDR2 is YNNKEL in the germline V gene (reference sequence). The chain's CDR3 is CASRQGAGAAEAFF. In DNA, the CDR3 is TGTGCCAGCAGGCAAGGAGCAGGGGCAGCTGAAGCTTTCTTT.

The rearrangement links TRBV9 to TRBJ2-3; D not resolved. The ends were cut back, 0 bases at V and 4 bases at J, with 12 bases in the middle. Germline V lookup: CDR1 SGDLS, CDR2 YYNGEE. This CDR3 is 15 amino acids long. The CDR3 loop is CASSVASRTADTQYF. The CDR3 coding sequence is TGTGCCAGCAGCGTAGCAAGTAGGACCGCAGATACGCAGTATTTT. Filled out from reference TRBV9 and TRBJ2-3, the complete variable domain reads DSGVTQTPKHLITATGQRVTLRCSPRSGDLSVYWYQQSLDQGLQFLIQYYNGEERAKGNILERFSAQQFPDLHSELNLSSLELGDSALYFCASSVASRTADTQYFGPGTRLTVL.

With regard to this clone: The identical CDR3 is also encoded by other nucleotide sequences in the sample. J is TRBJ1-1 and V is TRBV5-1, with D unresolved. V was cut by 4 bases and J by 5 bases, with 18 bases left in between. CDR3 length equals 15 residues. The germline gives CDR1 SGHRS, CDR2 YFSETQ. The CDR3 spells CASSLDRGWVTEAFF. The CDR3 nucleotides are TGCGCCAGCAGCCTAGACCGGGGTTGGGTGACTGAAGCTTTCTTT.

The CDR3 DNA follows: TGTGCCAGCTCACCCGGGACAGGGACCTACGAGCAGTACTTC. Its protein product is CASSPGTGTYEQYF. The chain couples TRBV18 to TRBJ2-7; the match to TRBD1 covers 9 bases. This CDR3 region has 14 residues. Trimming at V came to 3 bases and at J to 2 bases, leaving 2 bases not matched to a gene. From germline, CDR1 is KGHSH and CDR2 LQKENI.

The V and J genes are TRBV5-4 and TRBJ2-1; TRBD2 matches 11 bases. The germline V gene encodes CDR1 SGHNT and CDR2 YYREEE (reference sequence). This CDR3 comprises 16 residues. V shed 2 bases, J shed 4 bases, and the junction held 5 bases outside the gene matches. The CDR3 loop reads CASSFPTSGRYNEQFF. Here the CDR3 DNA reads TGTGCCAGCAGCTTTCCCACTAGCGGGAGATACAATGAGCAGTTCTTC. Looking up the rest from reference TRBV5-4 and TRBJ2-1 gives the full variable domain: ETGVTQSPTHLIKTRGQQVTLRCSSQSGHNTVSWYQQALGQGPQFIFQYYREEENGRGNFPPRFSGLQFPNYSSELNVNALELDDSALYLCASSFPTSGRYNEQFFGPGTRLTVL.

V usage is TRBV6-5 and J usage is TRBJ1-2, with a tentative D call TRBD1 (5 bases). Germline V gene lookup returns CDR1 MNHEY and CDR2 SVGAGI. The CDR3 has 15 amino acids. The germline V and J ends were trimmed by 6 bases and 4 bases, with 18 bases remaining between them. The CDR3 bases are TGTGCCAGCAGCGTCAGGGTAGGTCTTGTCTATGGCTACACCTTC. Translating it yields CASSVRVGLVYGYTF.

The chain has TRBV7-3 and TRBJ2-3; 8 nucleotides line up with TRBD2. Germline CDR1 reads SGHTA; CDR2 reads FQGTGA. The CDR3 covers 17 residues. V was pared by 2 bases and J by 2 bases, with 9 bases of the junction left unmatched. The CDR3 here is CASSLLSGRTSTDTQYF. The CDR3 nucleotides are TGTGCCAGCAGCTTACTGAGCGGGAGAACATCCACAGATACGCAGTATTTT.

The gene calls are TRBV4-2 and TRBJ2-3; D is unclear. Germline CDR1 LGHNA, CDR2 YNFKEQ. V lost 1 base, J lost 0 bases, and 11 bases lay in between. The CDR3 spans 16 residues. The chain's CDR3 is CASSQGRRYSTDTQYF. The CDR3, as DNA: TGTGCCAGCAGCCAAGGGAGACGGTATAGCACAGATACGCAGTATTTT.

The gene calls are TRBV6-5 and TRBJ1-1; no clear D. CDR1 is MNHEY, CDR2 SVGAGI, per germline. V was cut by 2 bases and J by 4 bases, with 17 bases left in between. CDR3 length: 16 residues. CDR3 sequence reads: CASSYPAGAGGTEAFF. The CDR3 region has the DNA TGTGCCAGCAGTTACCCCGCAGGTGCGGGTGGCACTGAAGCTTTCTTT.

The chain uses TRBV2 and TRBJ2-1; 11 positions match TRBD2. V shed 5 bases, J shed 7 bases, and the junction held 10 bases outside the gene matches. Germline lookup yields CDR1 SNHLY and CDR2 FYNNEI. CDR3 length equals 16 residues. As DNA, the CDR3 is TGTGCCAGCAGTCTCAGGGGACTAGCGGAGATTAATGAGCAGTTCTTC. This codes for CASSLRGLAEINEQFF.

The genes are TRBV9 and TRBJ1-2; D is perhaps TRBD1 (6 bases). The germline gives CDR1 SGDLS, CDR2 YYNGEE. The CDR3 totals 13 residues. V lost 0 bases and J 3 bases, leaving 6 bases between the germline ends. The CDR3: CASSVDRDYGYTF. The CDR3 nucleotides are TGTGCCAGCAGCGTAGACAGGGACTATGGCTACACCTTC.

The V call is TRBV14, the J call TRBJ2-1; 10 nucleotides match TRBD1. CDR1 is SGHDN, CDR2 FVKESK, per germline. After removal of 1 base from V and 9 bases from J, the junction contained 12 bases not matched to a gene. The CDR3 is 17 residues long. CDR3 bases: TGTGCCAGCAGCCAAGGACAGGGGGCTCTGCGTCTCGGTGAGCAGTTCTTC. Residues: CASSQGQGALRLGEQFF.

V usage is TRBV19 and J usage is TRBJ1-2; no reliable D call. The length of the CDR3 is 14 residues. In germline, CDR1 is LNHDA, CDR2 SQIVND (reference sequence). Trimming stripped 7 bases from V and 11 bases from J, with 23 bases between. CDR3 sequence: CASNYLGSGSGYTF. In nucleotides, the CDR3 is TGTGCCAGTAACTACTTGGGCAGTGGGTCTGGGTACACCTTC.

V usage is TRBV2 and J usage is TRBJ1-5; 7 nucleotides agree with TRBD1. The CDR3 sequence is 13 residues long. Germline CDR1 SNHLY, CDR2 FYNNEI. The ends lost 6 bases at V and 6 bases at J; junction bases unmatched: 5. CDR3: CASRVGTVQPQHF. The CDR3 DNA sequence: TGTGCCAGCAGGGTAGGGACAGTTCAGCCCCAGCATTTT. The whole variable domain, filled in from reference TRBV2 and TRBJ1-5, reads EPEVTQTPSHQVTQMGQEVILRCVPISNHLYFYWYRQILGQKVEFLVSFYNNEISEKSEIFDDQFSVERPDGSNFTLKIRSTKLEDSAMYFCASRVGTVQPQHFGDGTRLSIL.

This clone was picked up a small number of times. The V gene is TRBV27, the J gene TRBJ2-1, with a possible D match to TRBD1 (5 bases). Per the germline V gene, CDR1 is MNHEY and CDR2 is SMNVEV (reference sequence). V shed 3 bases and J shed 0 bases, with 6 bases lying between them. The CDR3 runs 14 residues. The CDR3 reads CASSFRASYNEQFF. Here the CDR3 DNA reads TGTGCCAGCAGTTTCAGGGCCTCCTACAATGAGCAGTTCTTC.

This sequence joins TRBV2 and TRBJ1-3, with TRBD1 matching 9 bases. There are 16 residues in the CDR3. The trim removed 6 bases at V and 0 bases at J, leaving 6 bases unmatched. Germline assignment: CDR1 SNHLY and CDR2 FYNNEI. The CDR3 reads CASRRDRVLSGNTIYF. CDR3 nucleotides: TGTGCCAGCAGGAGGGACAGGGTGCTCTCTGGAAACACCATATATTTT.